One sample yielded the 20 T cell receptor beta chains listed below, sequenced in a study of blood T cell repertoires in COVID-19. Data came from immunoSEQ multiplex PCR; TCRdb stores just in-frame clones and leaves some out. In the table there are under 95,000 clones, around 80% of which are singletons. Sequencing input: peripheral blood. The receptors were gathered from a man aged 65-85 years with acute or convalescent COVID-19.

This clone showed up just a few times. The chain employs TRBV10-2 and TRBJ2-7; TRBD1 is a possible D gene (6 bases). The CDR3 extends over 13 amino acids. Germline V gene sequence: CDR1 WSHSY, CDR2 SAAADI. Trimming left V 10 bases short and J 0 bases short, with 13 bases between. The CDR3 sequence is CATGDTSSYEQYV. The CDR3 bases are TGCGCCACCGGGGACACTAGCTCCTACGAGCAGTACGTC.

The chain carries TRBV21-1 and TRBJ1-2; TRBD1, the table's D call, lacks a check against the DNA. TRBV21-1 is a known pseudogene. The CDR3 has 16 residues. The CDR3 spells CASSLLRQEGHYGYTF. The CDR3 bases are TGTGCCAGCAGCCTCCTCAGACAGGAAGGCCACTATGGCTACACCTTC.

The chain has TRBV9 and TRBJ2-5; D gene uncertain. V lost 0 bases and J 2 bases, leaving 8 bases between the germline ends. The germline V gene encodes CDR1 SGDLS and CDR2 YYNGEE. The CDR3 has 14 amino acids. The CDR3 bases are TGTGCCAGCAGCGTAGGAACAGCTCAAGAGACCCAGTACTTC. Its translation: CASSVGTAQETQYF.

The J gene is TRBJ1-5, the V gene TRBV20-1, with a tentative D call TRBD1 (5 bases). V was cut by 3 bases and J by 2 bases, with 11 bases left in between. The CDR3 runs 14 residues. The germline CDR1 and CDR2 sequences are DFQATT and SNEGSKA (reference sequence). In DNA form, the CDR3 reads TGCAGTGCTAGTCCCCCGGGGGGCAATCAGCCCCAGCATTTT. This codes for CSASPPGGNQPQHF.

The gene calls are TRBV28 and TRBJ2-7; TRBD1 agrees at 10 bases. V lost 4 bases, J lost 4 bases, and 7 bases stayed unmatched. Germline CDR1 is MDHEN and CDR2 is SYDVKM. The CDR3 runs 15 residues. The CDR3 nucleotides read TGTGCCAGCAGTTCGGACAGGGGGGTGAGGTACGAGCAGTACGTC. Protein product: CASSSDRGVRYEQYV.

The rearrangement links TRBV11-2 to TRBJ2-5; a possible D gene is TRBD2 (5 bases). Per the germline V gene, CDR1 is SGHAT and CDR2 is FQNNGV. The ends were cut back, 5 bases at V and 13 bases at J, with 14 bases in the middle. This CDR3 comprises 11 residues. The CDR3 bases are TGTGCCAGCAGCGCCGGGGTGAGGAGGTACTTC. It translates to CASSAGVRRYF.

The rearrangement uses TRBV9 and TRBJ2-1, with TRBD2 as a possible D gene (5 bases). V dropped 3 bases and J dropped 0 bases, with 10 bases sitting between them. This CDR3 is built from 15 residues. The germline V gene has CDR1 SGDLS and CDR2 YYNGEE. The CDR3 protein is CASSADLLSYNEQFF. The CDR3, as DNA: TGTGCCAGCAGCGCGGACTTACTCTCCTACAATGAGCAGTTCTTC. Full variable domain (rest looked up from reference TRBV9 and TRBJ2-1): DSGVTQTPKHLITATGQRVTLRCSPRSGDLSVYWYQQSLDQGLQFLIQYYNGEERAKGNILERFSAQQFPDLHSELNLSSLELGDSALYFCASSADLLSYNEQFFGPGTRLTVL.

This chain joins TRBV5-1 and TRBJ1-6; TRBD1 matches 8 bases. The CDR3 length is 15 residues. The germline CDR1 and CDR2 sequences are SGHRS and YFSETQ. Trimming took 0 bases from V and 8 from J; bases not matched to a gene: 4. CDR3 amino acids: CASSLAGQGYSPLHF. CDR3 in DNA: TGCGCCAGCAGCTTGGCAGGACAGGGTTATTCACCCCTCCACTTT.

This chain connects TRBV14 to TRBJ2-1; no firm D call. The CDR3 extends over 14 amino acids. Germline V gene lookup returns CDR1 SGHDN and CDR2 FVKESK. V was trimmed by 0 bases and J by 2 bases, leaving 5 bases between them. The DNA for the CDR3 is TGTGCCAGCAGCCAAGATCAGGCCTACAATGAGCAGTTCTTC. This translates into CASSQDQAYNEQFF.

J is TRBJ2-3 and V is TRBV5-1, with no clear D. The CDR3 sequence is 13 residues long. V was cut by 2 bases and J by 4 bases, with 8 bases left in between. Per the germline V gene, CDR1 is SGHRS and CDR2 is YFSETQ. CDR3 sequence reads: CASSLLPADTQYF. CDR3 DNA: TGCGCCAGCAGCTTACTGCCGGCAGATACGCAGTATTTT.

The CDR3 coding sequence is TGTGCCAGCAGTGAACAGGGGAATTCACCCCTCCACTTT. It translates to CASSEQGNSPLHF. The V call is TRBV2, the J call TRBJ1-6; perhaps TRBD1 as D (6 bases). The CDR3 extends over 13 amino acids. The V gene lost 2 bases and the J gene lost 7 bases, with 6 bases spanning the gap. Germline CDR1 and CDR2: SNHLY and FYNNEI.

The sample holds one count of this clone. This rearrangement joins TRBV12-3 or TRBV12-4 to TRBJ1-1; D remains unclear. CDR3 size: 12 residues. Trimming removed 3 bases from V and 7 bases from J, with 9 bases in between. The CDR3 DNA reads TGTGCCAGCAGTTTCCCAGGCCTTGAAGCTTTCTTT. The encoded protein is CASSFPGLEAFF.

The rearrangement joins TRBV27 to TRBJ2-3, with 10 bases fitting TRBD2. V was clipped by 6 bases and J by 1 base; unmatched bases: 4. The CDR3 has 15 residues. The germline V gene encodes CDR1 MNHEY and CDR2 SMNVEV (reference sequence). The CDR3 nucleotides read TGTGCCAGCAGCCGACTAGCGGGTGGCACAGATACGCAGTATTTT. Residues: CASSRLAGGTDTQYF.

This clone was found a few times. The rearrangement joins TRBV10-3 to TRBJ1-1; 12 nucleotides align to TRBD1. The CDR3 sequence is 18 residues long. Unmatched junction bases numbered 12, after V lost 2 bases and J lost 5 bases. Germline-derived CDR1 and CDR2 are ENHRY and SYGVKD. The CDR3 loop is CAISETGWGQGARTEAFF. As DNA, the CDR3 is TGTGCCATCAGTGAGACGGGGTGGGGACAGGGGGCGAGGACTGAAGCTTTCTTT.

This chain links TRBV5-4 with TRBJ2-1; D perhaps matches TRBD1 (6 bases). From germline, CDR1 is SGHNT and CDR2 YYREEE (reference sequence). The CDR3 has 13 amino acids. The V end was cut by 1 base, the J end by 7 bases, with 9 bases between. The DNA for the CDR3 is TGTGCCAGCAGCTTGACAGGGCTTAATGAGCAGTTCTTC. Its translation is CASSLTGLNEQFF.

The V call is TRBV10-3, the J call TRBJ2-7; maybe TRBD1 (6 bases). This CDR3 has 11 amino acids. CDR1 is ENHRY and CDR2 is SYGVKD in the germline V gene. The V gene lost 8 bases and the J gene lost 4 bases, with 9 bases spanning the gap. CDR3 DNA sequence: TGTGCCATCGGACAGAATTACGAGCAGTACTTC. Amino acid sequence: CAIGQNYEQYF.

The chain joins TRBV10-3 to TRBJ1-2; D is unresolved. This CDR3 region has 14 residues. Germline V gives CDR1 ENHRY, CDR2 SYGVKD. Trimming took off 2 bases at V and 1 base at J, with 8 bases between the two ends. The CDR3 DNA reads as TGTGCCATCAGTGAGGCTCAACTTAACTATGGCTACACCTTC. Amino acid sequence: CAISEAQLNYGYTF.

The rearrangement uses TRBV6-5 and TRBJ1-2; perhaps TRBD1 as D (6 bases). CDR3 length equals 13 residues. From germline, CDR1 is MNHEY and CDR2 SVGAGI. Trimming shortened V by 9 bases and J by 1 base, and 12 bases separated the two germline ends. CDR3 DNA sequence: TGTGCCAGTAAAGGGGGGGTTAACTATGGCTACACCTTC. This translates into CASKGGVNYGYTF.

This clone has a single count. The chain uses TRBV19 and TRBJ1-5; 11 bases are shared with TRBD1. The germline gives CDR1 LNHDA, CDR2 SQIVND (reference sequence). Trimming at V came to 2 bases and at J to 6 bases, leaving 12 bases not matched to a gene. The CDR3 is 18 residues long. CDR3 region: CASSIIRTGGLLSQPQHF. CDR3 bases: TGTGCCAGTAGTATAATACGGACAGGGGGCTTATTGAGTCAGCCCCAGCATTTT.

The CDR3 sequence is CASSEYGSQETQYF. CDR3 in DNA: TGTGCCAGCAGTGAATATGGCAGCCAAGAGACCCAGTACTTC. The V gene is TRBV6-1, the J gene TRBJ2-5; D uncertain. Germline V CDR1 and CDR2: MNHNS, SASEGT. The V and J ends lost 2 bases and 1 base respectively, with 8 bases between them. CDR3 size: 14 residues.